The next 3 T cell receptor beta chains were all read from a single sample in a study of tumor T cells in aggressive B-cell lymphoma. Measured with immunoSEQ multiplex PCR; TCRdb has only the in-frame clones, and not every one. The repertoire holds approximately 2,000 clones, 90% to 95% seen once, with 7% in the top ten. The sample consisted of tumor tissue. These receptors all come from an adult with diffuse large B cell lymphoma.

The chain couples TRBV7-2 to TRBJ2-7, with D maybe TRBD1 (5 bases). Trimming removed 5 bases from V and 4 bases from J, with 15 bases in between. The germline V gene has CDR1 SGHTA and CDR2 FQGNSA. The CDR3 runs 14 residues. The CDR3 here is CASSLQGRAYEQYF. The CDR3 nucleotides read TGTGCCAGCAGCCTCCAAGGCAGGGCTTACGAGCAGTACTTC.

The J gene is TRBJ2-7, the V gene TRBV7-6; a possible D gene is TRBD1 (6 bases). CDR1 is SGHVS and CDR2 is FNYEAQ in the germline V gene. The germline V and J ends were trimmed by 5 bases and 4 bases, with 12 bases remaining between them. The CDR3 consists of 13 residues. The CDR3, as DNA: TGTGCCAGCAGCCCAGGGGAAGGATACGAGCAGTACTTC. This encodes CASSPGEGYEQYF.

CDR3 region: CASEERGASTDTQYF. In nucleotides, the CDR3 is TGTGCTAGTGAAGAGCGGGGGGCTAGCACAGATACGCAGTATTTT. The rearrangement links TRBV12-5 to TRBJ2-3; 9 bases fit TRBD2. V trimming: 7 bases; J trimming: 0 bases; junction bases outside the gene matches: 5. Looked up from germline, CDR1 is LGHNT and CDR2 is FRNRAP. This CDR3 is built from 15 residues. The full variable domain, completed using reference TRBV12-5 and TRBJ2-3, is DARVTQTPRHKVTEMGQEVTMRCQPILGHNTVFWYRQTMMQGLELLAYFRNRAPLDDSGMPKDRFSAEMPDATLATLKIQPSEPRDSAVYFCASEERGASTDTQYFGPGTRLTVL.